The entry below gives a single TCR beta chain sequence along with its context. The record originates from a study of regulatory T cells in long-lasting Graves disease. Arm-PCR with iRepertoire HTBI primers amplified the CDR3 regions for these TCR beta libraries. TCRdb redid the calling of the multiplex PCR reads with MiXCR, one entry per CDR3 protein. The table has hundreds of thousands of distinct CDR3 sequences, 20% to 25% seen once. Time point: persistent/refractory GD, antithyroid drugs over 5 years with positive TRAb. The TCR library used RNA extracted from PBMCs. V was trimmed by 3 bases and J by 5 bases, leaving 12 bases between them. Germline CDR1 MGHDK, CDR2 SYGVNS. This CDR3 is 14 amino acids long.

The TCR comes from a female donor with Graves disease. V is TRBV25-1 and J is TRBJ2-3, with D perhaps being TRBD1 or TRBD2 (5 bases each). The sample consisted of peripheral blood mononuclear cells (PBMCs), taken when the disease was refractory, from a patient treated with antithyroid drugs. The CDR3 nucleotides are TGTGCCAGCAGTGACGAGGGGCAAGGAGATACGCAGTATTTT. It encodes CASSDEGQGDTQYF.